One sample yielded the 17 T cell receptor beta chains listed below, sequenced in a study of T cells in Graves' hyperthyroidism and ophthalmopathy. Amplification targeted TCR beta CDR3 regions from RNA transcripts. The HTBI primer set drove a first-round RT-PCR of the TCR CDR3. Via MiXCR, TCRdb re-called the multiplex PCR reads, giving one row per CDR3 protein. The sample comprises about 540,000 distinct CDR3 sequences, 40% to 55% of which are singletons, and roughly 8.2% rests with the top ten. The sequenced sample consisted of peripheral blood or thyroid tissue (not recorded which). The receptors originated from a woman aged 18-29 years with Graves' hyperthyroidism.

The rearrangement joins TRBV2 to TRBJ1-5; D unresolved. The CDR3 is 14 residues long. V lost 2 bases to trimming and J lost 6 bases, with 11 bases between them. Germline V lookup: CDR1 SNHLY, CDR2 FYNNEI. The CDR3 nucleotides are TGTGCCAGCAGTGAACTGGGAGGGCGTCAGCCCCAGCATTTT. Amino acid sequence: CASSELGGRQPQHF.

A few counts support this clonotype. The chain is built from TRBV7-2 and TRBJ2-7, with TRBD1 identical over 7 bases. The germline V gene has CDR1 SGHTA and CDR2 FQGNSA. V lost 5 bases to trimming and J lost 3 bases; unmatched junction nucleotides: 16. The CDR3 sequence is 17 residues long. CDR3 protein: CASSPGTAKLPSYEQYF. CDR3 bases: TGTGCCAGCAGCCCGGGGACAGCGAAACTCCCTAGCTACGAGCAGTACTTC.

This clonotype was counted at least ten times. The chain uses TRBV2 and TRBJ2-5; D is tentatively TRBD1 or TRBD2 (7 bases each). Germline values: CDR1 SNHLY, CDR2 FYNNEI. Deletions cut 6 bases from V and 5 bases from J, with 13 bases between. The CDR3 length is 13 residues. The DNA of the CDR3 is TGTGCCAGCAGCACAGGGGAGGGGGAGACCCAGTACTTC. This gives the protein CASSTGEGETQYF. Full variable domain (remainder filled in from reference TRBV2 and TRBJ2-5): EPEVTQTPSHQVTQMGQEVILRCVPISNHLYFYWYRQILGQKVEFLVSFYNNEISEKSEIFDDQFSVERPDGSNFTLKIRSTKLEDSAMYFCASSTGEGETQYFGPGTRLLVL.

This clonotype was detected many times. The chain combines TRBV15 with TRBJ2-7; 8 bases match TRBD2. Per germline, CDR1 LNHNV and CDR2 YYDKDF (reference sequence). The CDR3 contains 16 residues. Unmatched junction bases numbered 11, after V lost 2 bases and J lost 5 bases. CDR3: CATSRPSSGSNNEQYF. CDR3 in DNA: TGTGCCACCAGCAGACCCTCGAGCGGGAGCAACAACGAGCAGTACTTC. Drawing the rest from reference TRBV15 and TRBJ2-7, the complete variable domain is DAMVIQNPRYQVTQFGKPVTLSCSQTLNHNVMYWYQQKSSQAPKLLFHYYDKDFNNEADTPDNFQSRRPNTSFCFLDIRSPGLGDTAMYLCATSRPSSGSNNEQYFGPGTRLTVT.

The chain has TRBV10-2 and TRBJ1-3; 7 positions agree with TRBD1. The CDR3 extends over 14 amino acids. The V and J ends lost 7 bases and 2 bases, in that order; junction bases with no gene match: 5. Germline-derived CDR1 and CDR2 are WSHSY and SAAADI. CDR3 bases: TGCGCCAGCACCCAGACAGGGACTGGAAACACCATATATTTT. It yields the protein CASTQTGTGNTIYF.

The chain recombines TRBV10-3 with TRBJ2-7, with D unresolved. The CDR3 is 13 residues long. The V gene lost 2 bases and the J gene lost 5 bases, with 10 bases spanning the gap. Per the germline V gene, CDR1 is ENHRY and CDR2 is SYGVKD. The CDR3 here is CAISEEGIDEQYF. CDR3 nucleotides: TGTGCCATCAGTGAGGAAGGGATCGACGAGCAGTACTTC.

The V call is TRBV20-1, the J call TRBJ2-7; perhaps TRBD1 as D (6 bases). CDR1 is DFQATT and CDR2 is SNEGSKA in the germline V gene (reference sequence). This CDR3 is built from 14 residues. V was clipped by 7 bases and J by 3 bases, with 19 bases between them. CDR3 nucleotide sequence: TGCAGTGTCACAGGGCGCGGAGCGTTCTACGAGCAGTACTTC. As protein: CSVTGRGAFYEQYF.

In the case of this clonotype: One base away lies a much larger clone, so this may be a sequencing read error. The V call is TRBV7-8, the J call TRBJ1-2; 7 bases align to TRBD1. V lost 5 bases and J lost 4; bases outside the gene matches: 7. The CDR3 spans 14 residues. Germline V lookup: CDR1 SGHVS, CDR2 FQNEAQ. The chain's CDR3 is CASSEETGPYGYTF. DNA for the CDR3: TGTGCCAGCAGCGAGGAGACAGGGCCCTATGGCTACACCTTC.

Comments on this clonotype: As the CDR3 is not closed by the conserved phenylalanine or tryptophan, this likely results from a read error. The DNA is omitted, as the CDR3 cannot be located on it reliably, and the CDR3 follows TCRdb's listing. The chain has TRBV24-1 and TRBJ1-5; no check of the table's D call, TRBD1, against the DNA was made. Germline V gene data show CDR1 as KGHDR and CDR2 as SFDVKD. The CDR3 is 9 residues long, counting both termini. CDR3: CATSANGQG.

V is TRBV5-1 and J is TRBJ1-5; possibly TRBD1 for D (5 bases). CDR3 length: 14 amino acids. Germline lookup yields CDR1 SGHRS and CDR2 YFSETQ. The ends were cut back, 2 bases at V and 6 bases at J, with 12 bases in the middle. The CDR3 region is CASSLSGDGQPQHF. The CDR3 DNA follows: TGCGCCAGCAGCTTATCTGGGGACGGTCAGCCCCAGCATTTT.

Many counts were recorded for this clonotype. This chain links TRBV2 with TRBJ1-2; 8 positions match TRBD1. Trimming removed 1 base from V and 2 bases from J; junction bases left unmatched: 0. The CDR3 loop spans 14 amino acids. Germline V gene data show CDR1 as SNHLY and CDR2 as FYNNEI. In nucleotides, the CDR3 is TGTGCCAGCAGTGAAGGGACAGGGAACTATGGCTACACCTTC. Its translation is CASSEGTGNYGYTF.

The rearrangement links TRBV2 to TRBJ2-7; D possibly matches TRBD1 or TRBD2 (5 bases each). Germline loops: CDR1 SNHLY, CDR2 FYNNEI. V lost 7 bases and J 6 bases, leaving 16 bases between the germline ends. The CDR3 extends over 13 amino acids. The DNA of the CDR3 is TGTGCCAGCACGGTCCCAGGGACGGGCGAGCAGTACTTC. This translates into CASTVPGTGEQYF.

This clonotype was seen only a few times. This chain links TRBV29-1 with TRBJ1-2, with 7 bases that match TRBD1. Per the germline V gene, CDR1 is SQVTM and CDR2 is ANQGSEA. This CDR3 has 13 residues. V trimming: 3 bases; J trimming: 7 bases; junction bases outside the gene matches: 8. CDR3 coding DNA: TGCAGCGTTGATCGGCAGGGGGGGGCTGGCTACACCTTC. Residues: CSVDRQGGAGYTF.

Ten or more counts support this clonotype. CDR3 amino acids: CSVEGTGGEAFF. CDR3 DNA: TGCAGCGTTGAGGGGACAGGGGGTGAAGCTTTCTTT. The rearrangement links TRBV29-1 to TRBJ1-1, with TRBD1 matching over 11 bases. Germline trimming cut 3 bases from V and 7 bases from J; bases unmatched to any gene: 1. The CDR3 consists of 12 residues. The germline CDR1 and CDR2 sequences are SQVTM and ANQGSEA.

This chain joins TRBV30 and TRBJ1-2, with D hard to call. The CDR3 runs to 11 residues. Per germline, CDR1 GTSNPN and CDR2 SVGIG (reference sequence). V was clipped by 0 bases and J by 7 bases, with 6 bases between them. The CDR3 DNA reads TGTGCCTGGAGTGTCCCTAGTGGCTACACCTTC. It specifies CAWSVPSGYTF.

The CDR3 DNA follows: TGTGCCACCAGCTACCGGACAGGGCGCTCTGGGGCCAACGTCCTGACTTTC. This encodes CATSYRTGRSGANVLTF. The chain joins TRBV15 to TRBJ2-6; TRBD1 agrees at 8 bases. The trim removed 5 bases at V and 0 bases at J, leaving 6 bases unmatched. The length of the CDR3 is 17 residues. Germline CDR1 reads LNHNV; CDR2 reads YYDKDF (reference sequence).

This rearrangement joins TRBV24-1 to TRBJ1-2; D gene unclear. V gave up 2 bases and J gave up 8 bases, with 8 bases separating them. Germline lookup yields CDR1 KGHDR and CDR2 SFDVKD. This CDR3 contains 12 residues. The CDR3 sequence: CATSDSPSGYTF. CDR3 bases: TGTGCCACCAGTGATTCCCCATCCGGCTACACCTTC.